The 8 T cell receptor beta chains given below trace back to one sample, sequenced in a study of blood T cell repertoires in COVID-19. The table came from immunoSEQ multiplex PCR; TCRdb's copy has only in-frame clones and leaves some out. The table includes 150,000 or so clones, approximately 83% detected once. The sequenced sample was peripheral blood. The receptors derive from an older woman with COVID-19, enrolled during active disease.

The chain joins TRBV6-5 to TRBJ2-5; no clear D. V was shortened by 5 bases and J by 5 bases, with 9 bases between the two germline ends. The germline gives CDR1 MNHEY, CDR2 SVGAGI. The CDR3 is 12 amino acids. The DNA of the CDR3 is TGTGCCAGCAGTATGTTTCAGGAGACCCAGTACTTC. Its protein is CASSMFQETQYF.

The chain carries TRBV9 and TRBJ1-1, with 9 bases identical to TRBD1. Germline trimming cut 3 bases from V and 1 base from J; bases unmatched to any gene: 13. The germline V gene encodes CDR1 SGDLS and CDR2 YYNGEE. The CDR3 has 18 residues. In DNA, the CDR3 is TGTGCCAGCAGCGACAACAGGGGGCGCGTAAGGGGGAACACTGAAGCTTTCTTT. It translates to CASSDNRGRVRGNTEAFF.

The rearrangement links TRBV5-1 to TRBJ2-2; D might be TRBD1 (6 bases). The V end was cut by 5 bases, the J end by 6 bases, with 17 bases between. There are 15 residues in the CDR3. Germline CDR1 is SGHRS and CDR2 is YFSETQ. The CDR3 nucleotides read TGCGCCAGCAGTAGAGGGACACTCCGTGCCGGGGAGCTGTTTTTT. As protein: CASSRGTLRAGELFF.

V is TRBV18 and J is TRBJ2-7; TRBD2 might be the D (5 bases). Germline V gene sequence: CDR1 KGHSH, CDR2 LQKENI. V lost 0 bases and J 4 bases, leaving 10 bases between the germline ends. The CDR3 covers 14 residues. The CDR3 DNA reads as TGTGCCAGCTCACCACCGGGGAGAGGATACGAGCAGTACTTC. This encodes CASSPPGRGYEQYF.

In its sample, this clone was seen once. This rearrangement joins TRBV2 to TRBJ1-2; 9 nucleotides agree with TRBD1. This CDR3 is 14 amino acids long. The germline gives CDR1 SNHLY, CDR2 FYNNEI. V shed 6 bases and J 4 bases; nucleotides not matched to a gene: 6. CDR3 coding DNA: TGTGCCAGCAGGGGACAGGGAACAGCCTATGGCTACACCTTC. Its translation: CASRGQGTAYGYTF.

This clone has a single count. The chain recombines TRBV9 with TRBJ2-7; 7 bases align to TRBD2. CDR1 and CDR2 (germline): SGDLS, YYNGEE. V was clipped by 4 bases and J by 2 bases; unmatched bases: 12. CDR3 length equals 16 residues. This CDR3 is CASSLAGGTGTYEQYF. The CDR3, as DNA: TGTGCCAGCAGCCTTGCCGGGGGGACCGGCACCTACGAGCAGTACTTC. The full variable domain, with the rest looked up from reference TRBV9 and TRBJ2-7, is DSGVTQTPKHLITATGQRVTLRCSPRSGDLSVYWYQQSLDQGLQFLIQYYNGEERAKGNILERFSAQQFPDLHSELNLSSLELGDSALYFCASSLAGGTGTYEQYFGPGTRLTVT.

The gene calls are TRBV7-8 and TRBJ1-5, with TRBD1 matching 10 bases. CDR1 and CDR2 (germline): SGHVS, FQNEAQ. The CDR3 runs 13 residues. Unmatched junction bases numbered 0, after V lost 5 bases and J lost 5 bases. The CDR3 bases are TGTGCCAGCAGCGGGACAGGGGATCAGCCCCAGCATTTT. Encoded protein: CASSGTGDQPQHF.

V usage is TRBV10-1 and J usage is TRBJ2-7, with TRBD1 identical over 10 bases. The CDR3 length is 18 residues. Germline loops: CDR1 WNHNN, CDR2 SYGVQD (reference sequence). The trim removed 1 base at V and 1 base at J, leaving 10 bases unmatched. CDR3 DNA: TGCGCCAGCAGTGAGTTGATCAAAGGACAGGGGGAATCCTACGAGCAGTACTTC. Protein: CASSELIKGQGESYEQYF.